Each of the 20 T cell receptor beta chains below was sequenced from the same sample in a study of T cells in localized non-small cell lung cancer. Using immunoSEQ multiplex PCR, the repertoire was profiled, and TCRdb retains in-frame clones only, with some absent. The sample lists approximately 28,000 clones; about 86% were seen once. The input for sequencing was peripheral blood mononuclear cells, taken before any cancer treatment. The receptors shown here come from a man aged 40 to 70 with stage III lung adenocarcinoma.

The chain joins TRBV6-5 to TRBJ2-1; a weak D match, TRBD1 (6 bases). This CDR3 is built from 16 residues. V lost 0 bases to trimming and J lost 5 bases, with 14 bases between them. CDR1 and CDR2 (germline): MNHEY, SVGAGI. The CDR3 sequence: CASSYSGAGDHNEQFF. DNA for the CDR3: TGTGCCAGCAGTTACTCAGGGGCAGGGGACCACAATGAGCAGTTCTTC.

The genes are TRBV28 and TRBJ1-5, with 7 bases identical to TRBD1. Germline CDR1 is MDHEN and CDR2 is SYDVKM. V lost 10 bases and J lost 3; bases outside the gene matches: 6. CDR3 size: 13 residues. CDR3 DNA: TGTGCCACCGGGACAGCGAACAATCAGCCCCAGCATTTT. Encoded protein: CATGTANNQPQHF.

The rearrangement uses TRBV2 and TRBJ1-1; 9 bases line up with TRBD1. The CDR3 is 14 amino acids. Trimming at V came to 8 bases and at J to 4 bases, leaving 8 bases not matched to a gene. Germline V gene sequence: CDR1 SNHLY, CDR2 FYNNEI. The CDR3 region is CASGDGTGITEAFF. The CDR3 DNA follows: TGTGCCAGCGGAGACGGGACAGGGATCACTGAAGCTTTCTTT.

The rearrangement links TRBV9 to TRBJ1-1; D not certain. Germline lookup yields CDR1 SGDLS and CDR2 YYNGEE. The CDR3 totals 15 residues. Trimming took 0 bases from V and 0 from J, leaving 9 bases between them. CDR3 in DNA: TGTGCCAGCAGCGTAGATCGACACATGAACACTGAAGCTTTCTTT. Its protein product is CASSVDRHMNTEAFF.

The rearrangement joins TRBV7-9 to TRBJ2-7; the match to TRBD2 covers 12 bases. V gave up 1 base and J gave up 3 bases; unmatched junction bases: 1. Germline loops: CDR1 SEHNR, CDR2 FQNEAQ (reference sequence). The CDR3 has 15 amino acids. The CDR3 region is CASSLGTSGNYEQYF. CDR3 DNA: TGTGCCAGCAGCTTAGGGACTAGCGGGAACTACGAGCAGTACTTC.

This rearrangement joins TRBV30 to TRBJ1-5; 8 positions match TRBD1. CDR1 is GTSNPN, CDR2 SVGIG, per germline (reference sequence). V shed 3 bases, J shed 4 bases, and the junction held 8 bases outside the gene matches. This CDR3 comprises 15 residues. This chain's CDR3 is CAWSGDGQGNQPQHF. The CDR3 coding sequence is TGTGCCTGGAGCGGAGATGGACAGGGTAATCAGCCCCAGCATTTT.

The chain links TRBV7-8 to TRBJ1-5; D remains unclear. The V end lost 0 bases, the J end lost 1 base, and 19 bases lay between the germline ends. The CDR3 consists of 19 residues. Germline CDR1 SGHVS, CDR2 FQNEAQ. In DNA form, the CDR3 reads TGTGCCAGCAGCTTAGCCCTCGGGCCGGCCAGAATGAGCAATCAGCCCCAGCATTTT. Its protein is CASSLALGPARMSNQPQHF.

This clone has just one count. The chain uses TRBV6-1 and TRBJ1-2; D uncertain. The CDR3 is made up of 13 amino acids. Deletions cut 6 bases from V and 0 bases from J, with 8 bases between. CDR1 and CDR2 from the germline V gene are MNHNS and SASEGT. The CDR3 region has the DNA TGTGCCAGCAGGGCACCGACTAACTATGGCTACACCTTC. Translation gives CASRAPTNYGYTF.

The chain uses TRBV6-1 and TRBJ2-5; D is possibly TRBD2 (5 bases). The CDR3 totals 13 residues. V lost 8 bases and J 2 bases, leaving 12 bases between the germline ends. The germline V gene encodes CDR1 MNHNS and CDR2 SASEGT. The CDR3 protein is CASAPRGQETQYF. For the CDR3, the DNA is TGTGCCAGCGCTCCACGGGGACAAGAGACCCAGTACTTC.

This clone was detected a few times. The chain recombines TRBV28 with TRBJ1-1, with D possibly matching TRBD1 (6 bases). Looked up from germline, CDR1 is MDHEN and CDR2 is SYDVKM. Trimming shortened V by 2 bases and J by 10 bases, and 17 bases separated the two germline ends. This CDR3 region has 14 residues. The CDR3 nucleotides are TGTGCCAGCAGTTTAACTCAGGGGAACGGTAGAGCTTTCTTT. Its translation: CASSLTQGNGRAFF.

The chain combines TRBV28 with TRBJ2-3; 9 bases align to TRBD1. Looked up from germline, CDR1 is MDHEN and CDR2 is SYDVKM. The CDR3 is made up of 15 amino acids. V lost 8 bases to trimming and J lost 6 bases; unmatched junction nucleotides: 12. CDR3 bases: TGTGCCAGCGGGTCCTACGGGACAGGGAGGGATACGCAGTATTTT. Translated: CASGSYGTGRDTQYF. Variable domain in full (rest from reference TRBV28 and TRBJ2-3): DVKVTQSSRYLVKRTGEKVFLECVQDMDHENMFWYRQDPGLGLRLIYFSYDVKMKEKGDIPEGYSVSREKKERFSLILESASTNQTSMYLCASGSYGTGRDTQYFGPGTRLTVL.

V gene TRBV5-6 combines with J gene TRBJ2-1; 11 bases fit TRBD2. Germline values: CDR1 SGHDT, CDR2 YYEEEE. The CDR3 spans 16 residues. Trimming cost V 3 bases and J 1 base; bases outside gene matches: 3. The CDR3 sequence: CASSSLAGESYNEQFF. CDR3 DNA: TGTGCCAGCAGCTCACTAGCGGGGGAGTCCTACAATGAGCAGTTCTTC.

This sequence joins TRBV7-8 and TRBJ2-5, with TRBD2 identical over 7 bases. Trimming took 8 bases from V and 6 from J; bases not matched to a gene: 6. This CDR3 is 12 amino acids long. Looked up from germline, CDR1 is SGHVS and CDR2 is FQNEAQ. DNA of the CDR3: TGTGCCAGCGGACCGGGGGGAAAGACCCAGTACTTC. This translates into CASGPGGKTQYF.

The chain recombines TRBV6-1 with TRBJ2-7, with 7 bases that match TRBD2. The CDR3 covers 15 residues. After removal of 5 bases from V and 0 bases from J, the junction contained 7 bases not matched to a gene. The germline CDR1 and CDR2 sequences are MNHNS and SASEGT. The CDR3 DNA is TGTGCCAGCAGTCTAACTTGGGGGGGCTCCTACGAGCAGTACGTC. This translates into CASSLTWGGSYEQYV.

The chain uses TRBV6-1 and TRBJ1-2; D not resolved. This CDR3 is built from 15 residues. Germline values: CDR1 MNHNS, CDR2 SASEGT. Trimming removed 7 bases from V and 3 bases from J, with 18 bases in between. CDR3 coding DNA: TGTGCCAGCATTACCCGGGCCCAACTCCACTATGGCTACACCTTC. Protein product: CASITRAQLHYGYTF.

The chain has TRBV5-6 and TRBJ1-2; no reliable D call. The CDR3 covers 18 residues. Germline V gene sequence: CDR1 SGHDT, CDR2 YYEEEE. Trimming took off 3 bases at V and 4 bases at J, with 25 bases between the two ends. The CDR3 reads CASSYPNSDGVVGYGYTF. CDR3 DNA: TGTGCCAGCAGCTATCCGAACTCGGACGGGGTGGTCGGCTATGGCTACACCTTC.

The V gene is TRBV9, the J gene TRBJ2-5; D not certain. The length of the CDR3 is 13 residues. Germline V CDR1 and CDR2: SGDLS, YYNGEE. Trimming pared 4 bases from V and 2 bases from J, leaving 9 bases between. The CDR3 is CASSKSGQETQYF. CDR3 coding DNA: TGTGCCAGCAGCAAGTCGGGTCAAGAGACCCAGTACTTC. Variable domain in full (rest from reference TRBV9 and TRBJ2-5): DSGVTQTPKHLITATGQRVTLRCSPRSGDLSVYWYQQSLDQGLQFLIQYYNGEERAKGNILERFSAQQFPDLHSELNLSSLELGDSALYFCASSKSGQETQYFGPGTRLLVL.

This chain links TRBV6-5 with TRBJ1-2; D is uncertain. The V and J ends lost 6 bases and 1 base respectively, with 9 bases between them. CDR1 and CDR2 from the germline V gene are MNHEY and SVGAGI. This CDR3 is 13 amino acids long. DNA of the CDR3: TGTGCCAGCAGAGAGGACGGTAACTATGGCTACACCTTC. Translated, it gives CASREDGNYGYTF.

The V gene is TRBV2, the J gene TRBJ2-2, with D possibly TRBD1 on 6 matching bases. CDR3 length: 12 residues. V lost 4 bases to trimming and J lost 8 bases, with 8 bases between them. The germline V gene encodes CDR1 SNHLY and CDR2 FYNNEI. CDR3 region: CASSGTAGELFF. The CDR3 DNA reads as TGTGCCAGCAGTGGGACAGCGGGGGAGCTGTTTTTT.

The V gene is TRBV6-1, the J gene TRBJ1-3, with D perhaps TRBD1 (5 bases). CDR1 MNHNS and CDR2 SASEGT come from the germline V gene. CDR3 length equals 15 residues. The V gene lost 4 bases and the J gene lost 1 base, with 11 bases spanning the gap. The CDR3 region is CASSVTVDSGNTIYF. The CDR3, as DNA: TGTGCCAGCAGTGTGACAGTTGATTCTGGAAACACCATATATTTT.